This T cell receptor (beta chain) was profiled in a study of blood T cell repertoires in COVID-19. Overall study: Collection of acute and convalescent COVID-19 samples took place in the United States, Italy and Spain.

Measured with immunoSEQ multiplex PCR; TCRdb has only the in-frame clones, and not every one. This table has 130,000 to 150,000 clones, around 80% appearing once. CDR3 length equals 13 residues. CDR1 is LNHDA, CDR2 SQIVND, per germline (reference sequence). Deletions cut 6 bases from V and 4 bases from J, with 12 bases between. This sequence originates from a man in his fifties or sixties with active or convalescent COVID-19. Source material: peripheral blood. This chain connects TRBV19 to TRBJ1-2; D is perhaps TRBD1 (5 bases). The CDR3 bases are TGTGCCAGTAGCCCCGGGACTAGCTATGGCTACACCTTC. Translation gives CASSPGTSYGYTF.